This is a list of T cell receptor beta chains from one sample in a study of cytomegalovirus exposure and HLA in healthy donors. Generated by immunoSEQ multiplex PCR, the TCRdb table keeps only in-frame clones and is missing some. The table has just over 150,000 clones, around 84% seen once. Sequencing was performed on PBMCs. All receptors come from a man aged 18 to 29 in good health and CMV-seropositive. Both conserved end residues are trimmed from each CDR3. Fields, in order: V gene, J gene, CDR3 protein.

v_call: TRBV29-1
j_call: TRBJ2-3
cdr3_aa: SVRDSNTDTQY

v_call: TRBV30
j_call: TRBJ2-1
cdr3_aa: AWSPGGGLGNEQF

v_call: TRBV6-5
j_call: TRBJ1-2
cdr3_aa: ASRSSGGSTYGYT

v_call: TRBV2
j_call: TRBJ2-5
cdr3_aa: ASSGPLAGGLETQY

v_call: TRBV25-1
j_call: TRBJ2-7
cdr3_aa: ASSHSLETSGVEQY

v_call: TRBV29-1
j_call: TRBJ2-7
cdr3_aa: SVDTGPYEQY

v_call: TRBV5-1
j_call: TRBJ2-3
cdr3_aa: ASSERQATVTDTQY

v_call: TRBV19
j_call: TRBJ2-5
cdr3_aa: ASSTFSGGPEETQY

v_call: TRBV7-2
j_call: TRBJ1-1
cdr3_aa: ASSLQGLLAEAF

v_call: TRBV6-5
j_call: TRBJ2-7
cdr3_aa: ASSYQRGSSYEQY

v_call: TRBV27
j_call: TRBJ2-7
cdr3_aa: ASSSKPDRTYEQY

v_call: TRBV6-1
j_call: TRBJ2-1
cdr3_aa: ASSEDLSSYNEQF

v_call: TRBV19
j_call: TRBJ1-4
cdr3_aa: ASSIGRLATNEKLF

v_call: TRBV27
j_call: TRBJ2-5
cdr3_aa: ASSRGTSRVETQY

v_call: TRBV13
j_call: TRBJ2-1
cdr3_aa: ASSRFSGANNEQF

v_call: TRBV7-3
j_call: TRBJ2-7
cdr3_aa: ASSSLHRGTRDGEQY

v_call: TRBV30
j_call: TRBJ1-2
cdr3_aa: AWSEQNYGYT

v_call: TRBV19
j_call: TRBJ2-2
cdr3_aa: ASSIRVGELF

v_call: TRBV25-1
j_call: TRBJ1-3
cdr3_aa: ASSEFPGTGRSGNTIY